This entry describes one TCR beta chain. Thyroid surgery took place with no prior treatment in any patient. This record comes from a study of metastatic and nonmetastatic thyroid tumors. The V gene's germline CDR1 is SEHNR and CDR2 FQNEAQ (reference sequence). The CDR3 spans 13 residues. Trimming cost V 0 bases and J 3 bases, with 2 bases left between them. TCRdb re-called the PCR reads via MiXCR. The sample lists about 30,000 clones; around 25% were seen once. The rearrangement links TRBV7-9 to TRBJ2-2; D remains ambiguous. The sample consisted of blood. This clonotype was sampled from a female donor with papillary thyroid cancer or a benign thyroid nodule (not recorded which). Some clones in this sample may be carry-over from other donors' samples. DNA for the CDR3: TGTGCCAGCAGCTTAGCGGACACCGGGGAGCTGTTTTTT. Amino acids: CASSLADTGELFF.